This T cell receptor beta chain was profiled in a study of glioma-infiltrating T cells after dendritic cell vaccination. Sequencing was performed with immunoSEQ multiplex PCR; in TCRdb, only in-frame clones are kept and a portion is missing. The sample consists of just under 85,000 clones, roughly 89% of them appearing once. This specimen was blood, taken before dendritic cell vaccination. This receptor was obtained from a human donor with glioblastoma.

The CDR3 region is CASSPLSAGDPYEQYF. CDR3 coding DNA: TGTGCCAGCAGCCCGCTCTCCGCGGGAGACCCCTACGAGCAGTACTTC. The rearrangement links TRBV6-6 to TRBJ2-7, with 7 bases aligning to TRBD2. V trimming: 6 bases; J trimming: 2 bases; junction bases outside the gene matches: 13. The CDR3 is made up of 16 amino acids. The V gene's germline CDR1 is MNHNY and CDR2 SVGAGI (reference sequence).